This entry lists 24 T cell receptor beta chains sequenced from one sample in a study of molecular identifiers for immune sequencing clone quantification. TCRdb re-called the PCR reads with MiXCR, one entry per CDR3 protein. The sample yields 70,000 to 95,000 distinct CDR3 sequences, over 15% seen once. Sequenced material: naive CD8+ T cells from blood, with Jurkat cell RNA spiked in. Subset of the sample: FACS-sorted CD8+CD4-CCR7+CD45RA+ naive T cells. The receptors here all came from a human donor in good health. Some libraries in this study had Jurkat cell RNA spiked in.

This clonotype was counted at least ten times. The genes are TRBV7-9 and TRBJ2-7; tentatively, D is TRBD1 (5 bases). The CDR3 is 16 amino acids. V was pared by 5 bases and J by 0 bases, with 17 bases between. The germline gives CDR1 SEHNR, CDR2 FQNEAQ (reference sequence). This chain's CDR3 is CASSPPSAGNSYEQYF. In DNA, the CDR3 is TGTGCCAGCAGCCCCCCCTCGGCAGGGAACTCCTACGAGCAGTACTTC.

This clonotype was seen many times. The chain has TRBV19 and TRBJ2-1; no firm D call. Germline values: CDR1 LNHDA, CDR2 SQIVND (reference sequence). The CDR3 is 13 residues long. The ends were cut back, 3 bases at V and 3 bases at J, with 6 bases in the middle. The CDR3 nucleotides read TGTGCCAGTAGTATCTCGAACTACAATGAGCAGTTCTTC. It yields the protein CASSISNYNEQFF.

In its sample, this clonotype was seen many times. The chain couples TRBV28 to TRBJ2-7; D may be TRBD1 (6 bases). CDR3 length: 16 residues. The V gene's germline CDR1 is MDHEN and CDR2 SYDVKM. V gave up 3 bases and J gave up 0 bases, with 15 bases separating them. CDR3: CASSFPRTASSYEQYF. CDR3 bases: TGTGCCAGCAGTTTCCCCCGGACAGCAAGCTCCTACGAGCAGTACTTC.

This clonotype was recorded many times. The chain recombines TRBV7-9 with TRBJ2-1; D unresolved. The germline CDR1 and CDR2 sequences are SEHNR and FQNEAQ (reference sequence). V lost 4 bases, J lost 8 bases, and 24 bases lay in between. This CDR3 has 17 residues. CDR3 nucleotide sequence: TGTGCCAGCAGCTCCACACTATCCGCGTACAATGCCCATGAGCAGTTCTTC. This gives the protein CASSSTLSAYNAHEQFF.

The sample holds many counts of this clonotype. V gene TRBV11-2 combines with J gene TRBJ2-3; perhaps TRBD1 as D (5 bases). Germline loops: CDR1 SGHAT, CDR2 FQNNGV. The CDR3 runs to 16 residues. V was shortened by 5 bases and J by 2 bases, with 17 bases between the two germline ends. CDR3 nucleotide sequence: TGTGCCAGCAGCGCCGACTGGGGCGGCGACACAGATACGCAGTATTTT. Its protein is CASSADWGGDTDTQYF.

Comment on this clonotype: One base away lies a much larger clone, so this may be a sequencing read error. The rearrangement uses TRBV20-1 and TRBJ2-7; possibly TRBD2 for D (6 bases). Germline assignment: CDR1 DFQATT and CDR2 SNEGSKA (reference sequence). The CDR3 is 14 amino acids. The CDR3 DNA reads TGCTGTGCTAGGAGGGTAAGAGTCTCCTGCGAGCAGTACTTC. This sequence encodes CCARRVRVSCEQYF.

This clonotype showed up many times. The V gene is TRBV9, the J gene TRBJ2-3; D gene unclear. The V and J ends lost 2 bases and 0 bases respectively, with 7 bases between them. The CDR3 is 14 residues long. Germline V lookup: CDR1 SGDLS, CDR2 YYNGEE. The CDR3 bases are TGTGCCAGCAGCGTGGATACTAGCACAGATACGCAGTATTTT. Protein sequence: CASSVDTSTDTQYF. The full variable domain, completed using reference TRBV9 and TRBJ2-3, is DSGVTQTPKHLITATGQRVTLRCSPRSGDLSVYWYQQSLDQGLQFLIQYYNGEERAKGNILERFSAQQFPDLHSELNLSSLELGDSALYFCASSVDTSTDTQYFGPGTRLTVL.

Comments on this clonotype: Being one base from a much bigger clone, this may be a read error. The chain combines TRBV20-1 with TRBJ2-2, with no clear D. With 0 bases removed from V and 8 bases from J, the gap between germline ends came to 4 bases. CDR1 is DFQATT and CDR2 is SNEGSKA in the germline V gene (reference sequence). This CDR3 is built from 11 residues. CDR3 in DNA: TGCAGTGCTAGAGATCAGGGGGAGCTGTTTTTT. Protein product: CSARDQGELFF.

This clonotype was seen at least ten times. The chain recombines TRBV29-1 with TRBJ1-1; the match to TRBD1 covers 7 bases. This CDR3 region has 12 residues. With V trimmed by 7 bases and J by 5 bases, 7 bases remained unmatched. Germline CDR1 reads SQVTM; CDR2 reads ANQGSEA. DNA of the CDR3: TGCAGCGCCGAGGTACAGGGGACTGAAGCTTTCTTT. This gives the protein CSAEVQGTEAFF.

With regard to this clonotype: As the CDR3 is not closed by the conserved phenylalanine or tryptophan, this likely results from a read error. The chain joins TRBV11-2 to TRBJ2-7, with 10 bases lining up with TRBD1. Germline values: CDR1 SGHAT, CDR2 FQNNGV. The CDR3 length is 16 residues. The V and J ends lost 6 bases and 0 bases, in that order; junction bases with no gene match: 8. CDR3 residues: CASSLTRTGGSYEQYI. The CDR3 coding sequence is TGTGCCAGCAGTTTAACCCGGACAGGGGGCTCCTACGAGCAGTACATC.

In regard to this clonotype: A much larger clone differs by one base, so this may be a read error. V is TRBV27 and J is TRBJ2-7; tentatively, D is TRBD1 (6 bases). The ends were cut back, 3 bases at V and 5 bases at J, with 14 bases in the middle. CDR3 size: 14 residues. The germline gives CDR1 MNHEY, CDR2 SMNVEV (reference sequence). CDR3 bases: TGTGCCAGCAGTTTCGGGACACCGACCCACGAGCAGTACTTC. As protein: CASSFGTPTHEQYF.

There are a few counts of this clonotype. The chain has TRBV27 and TRBJ1-2; 7 bases match TRBD1. The V gene's germline CDR1 is MNHEY and CDR2 SMNVEV (reference sequence). The CDR3 length is 16 residues. J was trimmed by 0 bases and V by 2 bases; bases with no gene match: 6. The CDR3 DNA reads TGTGCCAGCAGTTTAGACGCAGGGGGAGCTAACTATGGCTACACCTTC. It yields the protein CASSLDAGGANYGYTF.

This clonotype has at least ten counts. The gene calls are TRBV5-5 and TRBJ2-1; 7 nucleotides align to TRBD1. The CDR3 has 15 residues. The V gene's germline CDR1 is SGHKS and CDR2 YYEKEE (reference sequence). Trimming at V came to 1 base and at J to 4 bases, leaving 5 bases not matched to a gene. The CDR3 spells CASSLTGTVYNEQFF. CDR3 DNA: TGTGCCAGCAGCTTGACCGGGACAGTGTACAATGAGCAGTTCTTC.

The table lists this clonotype with many counts. The chain carries TRBV20-1 and TRBJ2-3, with 12 bases fitting TRBD2. The CDR3 runs 15 residues. With V trimmed by 5 bases and J by 2 bases, 5 bases remained unmatched. The V gene's germline CDR1 is DFQATT and CDR2 SNEGSKA (reference sequence). For the CDR3, the DNA is TGCAGTGCTTTTAGGACTAGCGGGGACACAGATACGCAGTATTTT. This codes for CSAFRTSGDTDTQYF.

This clonotype has ten or more counts. The rearrangement joins TRBV4-1 to TRBJ2-7; D is perhaps TRBD1 (6 bases). The CDR3 has 15 residues. Germline V gives CDR1 MGHRA, CDR2 YSYEKL. V was pared by 4 bases and J by 4 bases, with 17 bases between. CDR3 in amino acids: CASSPDPQGRYEQYF. The CDR3 nucleotides read TGCGCCAGCAGCCCTGATCCTCAGGGGAGATACGAGCAGTACTTC.

This chain's CDR3 is CASSERSGGTDTQYF. The CDR3 bases are TGTGCCAGCAGTGAAAGGTCGGGGGGCACAGATACGCAGTATTTT. This chain links TRBV2 with TRBJ2-3; the D gene is possibly TRBD2 (6 bases). V was cut by 2 bases and J by 1 base, with 10 bases left in between. Germline loops: CDR1 SNHLY, CDR2 FYNNEI. The CDR3 covers 15 residues.

This clonotype was detected many times. The rearrangement joins TRBV5-6 to TRBJ2-1; 8 nucleotides agree with TRBD1. The germline V gene has CDR1 SGHDT and CDR2 YYEEEE. Trimming took 0 bases from V and 10 from J; bases not matched to a gene: 9. The CDR3 extends over 15 amino acids. The CDR3 DNA is TGTGCCAGCAGCTTGGATAACCTGGACAGGGAAGAGCAGTTCTTC. Residues: CASSLDNLDREEQFF.

In this sample, this clonotype turned up many times. V usage is TRBV12-3 or TRBV12-4 and J usage is TRBJ2-3; the D is unclear. Trimming took off 5 bases at V and 2 bases at J, with 11 bases between the two ends. The length of the CDR3 is 14 residues. The CDR3 spells CASSPVRATDTQYF. CDR3 sequence (DNA): TGTGCCAGCAGTCCGGTTCGCGCCACAGATACGCAGTATTTT.

V usage is TRBV4-1 and J usage is TRBJ2-7; 8 bases are a match to TRBD2. The V gene's germline CDR1 is MGHRA and CDR2 YSYEKL. The CDR3 loop spans 15 amino acids. Germline trimming cut 4 bases from V and 5 bases from J; bases unmatched to any gene: 10. The CDR3 protein is CASSPRGGASDEQYF. CDR3 sequence (DNA): TGCGCCAGCAGCCCCCGGGGGGGGGCGTCGGACGAGCAGTACTTC.

About this clonotype: At one end the junction does not follow the germline gene, possibly because of a read error. The chain links TRBV28 to TRBJ2-1; TRBD2 agrees at 7 bases. This CDR3 has 16 residues. Per the germline V gene, CDR1 is MDHEN and CDR2 is SYDVKM. The CDR3 DNA reads TGTGCCAGCAGTACGAGTTGGGGGAGGGATAACAATGAGCAGTTCTTT. It translates to CASSTSWGRDNNEQFF.

This clonotype was counted at least ten times. V gene TRBV27 combines with J gene TRBJ2-7, with 11 bases aligning to TRBD1. After removal of 4 bases from V and 3 bases from J, the junction contained 2 bases not matched to a gene. CDR1 is MNHEY, CDR2 SMNVEV, per germline (reference sequence). This CDR3 region has 14 residues. CDR3 region: CASSWTGGYYEQYF. CDR3 nucleotides: TGTGCCAGCAGTTGGACAGGGGGCTACTACGAGCAGTACTTC.

This clonotype was recorded at least ten times. V usage is TRBV5-5 and J usage is TRBJ1-1; D remains unclear. Germline V gene lookup returns CDR1 SGHKS and CDR2 YYEKEE (reference sequence). The CDR3 consists of 13 residues. The ends were cut back, 1 base at V and 2 bases at J, with 6 bases in the middle. DNA for the CDR3: TGTGCCAGCAGCTTGTGGTTTAACACTGAAGCTTTCTTT. It is translated as CASSLWFNTEAFF.

This clonotype has at least ten counts. The chain combines TRBV9 with TRBJ2-5; possible D gene TRBD1, 6 bases. The CDR3 covers 15 residues. Germline CDR1 and CDR2: SGDLS and YYNGEE. The V end lost 1 base, the J end lost 1 base, and 11 bases lay between the germline ends. CDR3 amino acids: CASSVRTELQETQYF. As DNA, the CDR3 is TGTGCCAGCAGCGTAAGGACAGAACTCCAAGAGACCCAGTACTTC.

The J gene is TRBJ2-3, the V gene TRBV20-1; 7 nucleotides agree with TRBD2. Germline trimming cut 0 bases from V and 4 bases from J; bases unmatched to any gene: 16. This CDR3 spans 18 amino acids. From germline, CDR1 is DFQATT and CDR2 SNEGSKA (reference sequence). The CDR3 spells CSAREAGKGGSKADTQYF. The CDR3 DNA sequence: TGCAGTGCTAGAGAAGCAGGAAAAGGCGGGAGTAAAGCAGATACGCAGTATTTT.